The clone carrying this T cell receptor beta chain showed up just a few times. Amplification of TCR beta CDR3 regions used RNA as the template. Primed by the HTBI set, a first-round RT-PCR was run on the TCR CDR3. A single record per CDR3 protein comes from TCRdb applying MiXCR to the multiplex PCR reads. Of hundreds of thousands of distinct CDR3 sequences listed, 15% to 18% are singletons. The CDR3 is 16 amino acids. The V gene end was trimmed by 6 bases and the J gene end by 4 bases; junction bases not matched to a gene: 12. Germline V gene lookup returns CDR1 KGHSH and CDR2 LQKENI. The record originates from a study of T cells in Graves' hyperthyroidism and ophthalmopathy.

The rearrangement joins TRBV18 to TRBJ1-1, with 9 positions matching TRBD1. The sequenced sample was blood. The TCR originated in a woman aged 18 to 35 with Graves' hyperthyroidism. CDR3 loop: CASSLSGTGRGTEAFF. In DNA, the CDR3 is TGTGCCAGCTCGCTGTCGGGGACAGGGAGGGGCACTGAAGCTTTCTTT. Drawing the rest from reference TRBV18 and TRBJ1-1, the complete variable domain is NAGVMQNPRHLVRRRGQEARLRCSPMKGHSHVYWYRQLPEEGLKFMVYLQKENIIDESGMPKERFSAEFPKEGPSILRIQQVVRGDSAAYFCASSLSGTGRGTEAFFGQGTRLTVV.